This T cell receptor (beta chain) was identified during a study of blood T cell repertoires in COVID-19. Study background: Acute and convalescent COVID-19 samples came from the United States, Italy and Spain. T cells, B-cell-depleted T cells, or PBMCs supplied cDNA or gDNA.

The CDR3 is 14 amino acids. Germline V gene sequence: CDR1 SGHRS, CDR2 YFSETQ. Between the trimmed V and J ends, which lost 7 bases and 4 bases, there was a span of 15 bases. In the study's own analysis: Amplification from reference gene primers served as the basis for estimated nucleated cell counts. The table came from immunoSEQ multiplex PCR; TCRdb's copy has only in-frame clones and leaves some out. V and J calls and clone size are those listed in that table; D and trimming were worked out from the DNA. Among approximately 360,000 clones listed, more than 70% were seen once. The receptor comes from a man aged 35-49 years with acute or convalescent COVID-19. The gene calls are TRBV5-1 and TRBJ2-1, with D possibly being TRBD2 (6 bases). Material for sequencing was peripheral blood. CDR3 loop: CASRVIAVYNEQFF. The CDR3 nucleotides read TGCGCCAGCCGTGTAATAGCGGTATACAATGAGCAGTTCTTC.